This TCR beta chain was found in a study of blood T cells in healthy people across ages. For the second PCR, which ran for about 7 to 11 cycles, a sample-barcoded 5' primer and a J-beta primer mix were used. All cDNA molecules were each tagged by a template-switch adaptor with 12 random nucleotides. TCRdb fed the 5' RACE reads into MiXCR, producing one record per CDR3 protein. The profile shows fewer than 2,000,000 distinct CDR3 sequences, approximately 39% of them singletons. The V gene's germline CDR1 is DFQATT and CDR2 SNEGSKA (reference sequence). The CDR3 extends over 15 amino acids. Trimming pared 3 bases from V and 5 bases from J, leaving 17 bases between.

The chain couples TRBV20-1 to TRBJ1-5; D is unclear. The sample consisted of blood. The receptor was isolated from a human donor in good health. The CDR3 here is CSASLWESKDQPQHF. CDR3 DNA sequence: TGCAGTGCTAGTTTGTGGGAAAGTAAGGATCAGCCCCAGCATTTT.